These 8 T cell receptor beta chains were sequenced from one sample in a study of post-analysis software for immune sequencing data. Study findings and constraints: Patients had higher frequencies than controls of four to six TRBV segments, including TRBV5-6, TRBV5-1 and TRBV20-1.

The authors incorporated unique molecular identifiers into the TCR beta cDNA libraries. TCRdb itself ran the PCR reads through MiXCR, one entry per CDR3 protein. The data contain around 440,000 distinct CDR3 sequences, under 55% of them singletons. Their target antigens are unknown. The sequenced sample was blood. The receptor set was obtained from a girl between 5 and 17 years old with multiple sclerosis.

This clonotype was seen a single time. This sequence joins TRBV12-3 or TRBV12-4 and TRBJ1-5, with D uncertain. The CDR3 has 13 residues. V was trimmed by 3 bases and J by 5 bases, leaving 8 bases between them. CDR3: CASSFAKDQPQHF. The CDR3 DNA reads TGTGCCAGCAGTTTTGCCAAGGATCAGCCCCAGCATTTT.

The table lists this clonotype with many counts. The CDR3 bases are TGTGCCAGCAGTACCCGGGACAGGGGGCGCGGGCACTATGGCTACACCTTC. Translated: CASSTRDRGRGHYGYTF. The chain links TRBV28 to TRBJ1-2; 12 bases align to TRBD1. Trimming at V came to 5 bases and at J to 3 bases, leaving 10 bases not matched to a gene. The CDR3 is made up of 17 amino acids. CDR1 and CDR2 (germline): MDHEN, SYDVKM.

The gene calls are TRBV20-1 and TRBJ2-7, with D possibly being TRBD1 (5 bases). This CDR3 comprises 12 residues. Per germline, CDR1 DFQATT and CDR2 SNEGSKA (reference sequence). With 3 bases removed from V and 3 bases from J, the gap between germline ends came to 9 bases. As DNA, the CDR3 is TGCAGTGCTAGTATAAGGGGCTACGAGCAGTACTTC. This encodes CSASIRGYEQYF.

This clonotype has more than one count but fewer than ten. CDR3 amino acids: CSVEERDYEQYF. CDR3 nucleotide sequence: TGCAGCGTTGAAGAAAGGGACTACGAGCAGTACTTC. J is TRBJ2-7 and V is TRBV29-1; D not certain. Germline V gives CDR1 SQVTM, CDR2 ANQGSEA. V lost 0 bases and J 3 bases, leaving 6 bases between the germline ends. CDR3 size: 12 residues.

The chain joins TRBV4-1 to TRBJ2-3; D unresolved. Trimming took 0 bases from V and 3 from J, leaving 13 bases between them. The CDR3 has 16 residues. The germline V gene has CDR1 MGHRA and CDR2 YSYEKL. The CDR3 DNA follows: TGCGCCAGCAGCCAAGATGGGTTGATCTCTACAGATACGCAGTATTTT. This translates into CASSQDGLISTDTQYF.

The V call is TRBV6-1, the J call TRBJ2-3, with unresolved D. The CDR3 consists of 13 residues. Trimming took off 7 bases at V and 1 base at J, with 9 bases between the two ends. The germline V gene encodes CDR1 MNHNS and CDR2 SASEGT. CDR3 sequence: CASIVSGTDTQYF. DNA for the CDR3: TGTGCCAGCATAGTTTCGGGCACAGATACGCAGTATTTT.

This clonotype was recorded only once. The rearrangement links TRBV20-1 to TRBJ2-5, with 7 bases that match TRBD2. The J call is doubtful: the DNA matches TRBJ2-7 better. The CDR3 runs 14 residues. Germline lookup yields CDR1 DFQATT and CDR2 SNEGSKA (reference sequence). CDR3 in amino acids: CSTFLAEPSYEQYF. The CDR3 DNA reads TGCAGTACATTTCTAGCGGAACCCTCCTACGAGCAGTACTTC.

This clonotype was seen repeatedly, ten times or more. CDR3 DNA sequence: TGCGCCAGCAGCCAACTCGACATTCTAGCGTTCAATGAGCAGTTCTTC. Residues: CASSQLDILAFNEQFF. J is TRBJ2-1 and V is TRBV4-1; perhaps TRBD2 as D (6 bases). Trimming took 2 bases from V and 6 from J, leaving 17 bases between them. CDR3 length equals 16 residues. Germline V gives CDR1 MGHRA, CDR2 YSYEKL.